This T cell receptor (beta chain) appears in the sequencing data of a study of CD8+ T cells in alopecia areata. The wider study: Tofacitinib therapy took 6 to 18 months; 6 months off drug came after. Whole-study results and caveats: It was less clear whether patients shared TCRs than it was in mice, possibly because of HLA. Higher clonality and more expanded CD8+ clones appeared in lesional than normal scalp.

Reverse transcription of extracted RNA yielded cDNA, which provided the sequencing template. Libraries were prepared by immunoSEQ multiplex PCR; TCRdb keeps only in-frame clonotypes and omits some of them. The data contain 120,000 or so clones, approximately 60% of them singletons. This clone was observed a few times. The antigen remains unidentified. Treatment defined: oral pan-JAK inhibitor, 5-10 mg twice daily. Per the germline V gene, CDR1 is MGHDK and CDR2 is SYGVNS. Deletions cut 1 base from V and 1 base from J, with 10 bases between. CDR3 length: 15 residues. The clonotype originates from a human donor with alopecia areata. Source: CD4+ T cells sorted from blood, taken at week 4, from a patient treated with tofacitinib. The rearrangement links TRBV25-1 to TRBJ2-5; perhaps TRBD1 as D (6 bases). The CDR3 DNA reads as TGTGCCAGCAGTGAATCCCGGACAGCCCAAGAGACCCAGTACTTC. This gives the protein CASSESRTAQETQYF.